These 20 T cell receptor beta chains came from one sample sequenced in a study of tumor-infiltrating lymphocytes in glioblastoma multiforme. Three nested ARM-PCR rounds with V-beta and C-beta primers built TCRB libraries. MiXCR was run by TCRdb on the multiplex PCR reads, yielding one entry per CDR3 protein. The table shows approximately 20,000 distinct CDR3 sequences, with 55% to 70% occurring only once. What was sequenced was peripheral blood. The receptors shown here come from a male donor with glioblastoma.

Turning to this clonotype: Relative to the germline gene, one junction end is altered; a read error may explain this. CDR3 DNA sequence: TGCAGCGTTGGCGGTATCCAAGAGACCCAGTGTTTC. This translates into CSVGGIQETQCF. This chain connects TRBV29-1 to TRBJ2-5; D is undetermined. The CDR3 runs 12 residues. CDR1 and CDR2 (germline): SQVTM, ANQGSEA.

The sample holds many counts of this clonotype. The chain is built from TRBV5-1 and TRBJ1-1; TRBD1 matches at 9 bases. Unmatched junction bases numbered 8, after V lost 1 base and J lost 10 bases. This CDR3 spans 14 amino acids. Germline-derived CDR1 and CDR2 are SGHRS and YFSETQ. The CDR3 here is CASSLSGTGTTAFF. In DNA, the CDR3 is TGCGCCAGCAGCTTGTCGGGGACAGGGACTACAGCTTTCTTT.

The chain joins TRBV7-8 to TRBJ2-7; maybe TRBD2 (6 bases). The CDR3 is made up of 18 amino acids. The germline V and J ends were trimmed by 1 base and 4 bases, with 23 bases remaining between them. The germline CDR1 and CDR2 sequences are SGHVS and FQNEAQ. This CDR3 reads CASSLGGGGRVFLYEQYV. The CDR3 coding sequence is TGTGCCAGCAGCTTAGGGGGAGGTGGCAGGGTCTTTCTTTACGAGCAGTACGTC.

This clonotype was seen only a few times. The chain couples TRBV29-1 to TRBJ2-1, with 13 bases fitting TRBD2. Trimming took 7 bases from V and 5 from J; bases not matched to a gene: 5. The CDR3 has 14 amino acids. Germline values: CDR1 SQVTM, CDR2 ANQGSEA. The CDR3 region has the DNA TGCAGCGCTGTTGGACTAGCGGGAGACAATGAGCAGTTCTTC. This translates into CSAVGLAGDNEQFF.

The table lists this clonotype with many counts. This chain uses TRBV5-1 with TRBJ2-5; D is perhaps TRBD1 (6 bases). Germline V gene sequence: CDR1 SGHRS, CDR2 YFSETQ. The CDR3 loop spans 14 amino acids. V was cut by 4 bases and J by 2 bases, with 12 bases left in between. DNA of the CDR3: TGCGCCAGCAGCACCGGGACAAATCAAGAGACCCAGTACTTC. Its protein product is CASSTGTNQETQYF.

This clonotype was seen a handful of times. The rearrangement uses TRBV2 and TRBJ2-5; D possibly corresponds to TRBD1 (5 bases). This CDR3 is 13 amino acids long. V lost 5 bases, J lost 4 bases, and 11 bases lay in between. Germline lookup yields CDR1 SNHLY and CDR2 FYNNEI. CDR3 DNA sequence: TGTGCCAGCAGTTTTCAGGGAAGAGAGACCCAGTACTTC. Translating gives CASSFQGRETQYF.

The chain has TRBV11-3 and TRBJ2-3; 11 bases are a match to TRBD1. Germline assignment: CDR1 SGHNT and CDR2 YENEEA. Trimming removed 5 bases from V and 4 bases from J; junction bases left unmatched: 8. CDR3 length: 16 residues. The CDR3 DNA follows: TGTGCCAGCAGCCCCGGGACAGGGGGAAACCCAGATACGCAGTATTTT. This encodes CASSPGTGGNPDTQYF.

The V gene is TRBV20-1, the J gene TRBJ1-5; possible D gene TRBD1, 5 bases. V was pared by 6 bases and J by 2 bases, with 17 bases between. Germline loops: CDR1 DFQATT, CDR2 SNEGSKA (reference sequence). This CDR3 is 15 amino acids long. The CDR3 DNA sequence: TGCAGTGCAGAACCCAGGGTAGAGGGCAATCAGCCCCAGCATTTT. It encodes CSAEPRVEGNQPQHF.

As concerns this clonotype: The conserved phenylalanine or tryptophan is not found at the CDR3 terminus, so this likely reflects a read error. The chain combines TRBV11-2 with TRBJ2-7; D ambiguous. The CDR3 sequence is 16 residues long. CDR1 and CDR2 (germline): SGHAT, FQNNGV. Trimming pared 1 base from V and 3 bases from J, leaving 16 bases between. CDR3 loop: CASSLVSGVAYYEQYS. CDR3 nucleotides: TGTGCCAGCAGCTTAGTGAGTGGCGTTGCGTACTACGAGCAGTACTCC.

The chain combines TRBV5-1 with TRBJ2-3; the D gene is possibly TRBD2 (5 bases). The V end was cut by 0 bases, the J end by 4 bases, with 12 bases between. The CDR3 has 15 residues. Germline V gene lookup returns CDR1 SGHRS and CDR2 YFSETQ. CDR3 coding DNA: TGCGCCAGCAGCTTGGAGACTACCGGCTCAGATACGCAGTATTTT. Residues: CASSLETTGSDTQYF. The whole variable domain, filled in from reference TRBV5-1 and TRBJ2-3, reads KAGVTQTPRYLIKTRGQQVTLSCSPISGHRSVSWYQQTPGQGLQFLFEYFSETQRNKGNFPGRFSGRQFSNSRSEMNVSTLELGDSALYLCASSLETTGSDTQYFGPGTRLTVL.

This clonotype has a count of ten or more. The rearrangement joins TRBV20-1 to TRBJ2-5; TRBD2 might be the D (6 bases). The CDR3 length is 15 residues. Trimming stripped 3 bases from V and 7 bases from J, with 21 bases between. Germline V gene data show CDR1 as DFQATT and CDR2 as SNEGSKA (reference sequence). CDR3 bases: TGCAGTGCTAGCTTTGGAGGGAGTATTAGTGGGACCCAGTACTTC. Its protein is CSASFGGSISGTQYF.

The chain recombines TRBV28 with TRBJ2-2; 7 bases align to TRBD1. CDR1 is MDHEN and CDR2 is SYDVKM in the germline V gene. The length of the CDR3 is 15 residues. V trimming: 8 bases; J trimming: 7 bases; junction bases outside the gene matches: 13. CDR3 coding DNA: TGTGCCAGCGGGCTCGGACAGGCCGGGATCGGGGAGCTGTTTTTT. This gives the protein CASGLGQAGIGELFF.

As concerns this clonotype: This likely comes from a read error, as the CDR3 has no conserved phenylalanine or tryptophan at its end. The CDR3 nucleotides are TGTGCCAGCAGCGGGGAGGGGGCTCCTCCGTACAATGAGCAGTTCTTG. It codes for CASSGEGAPPYNEQFL. The V call is TRBV11-2, the J call TRBJ2-1; D tentatively fits TRBD1 or TRBD2 (7 bases each). The germline CDR1 and CDR2 sequences are SGHAT and FQNNGV. V was clipped by 5 bases and J by 4 bases, with 18 bases between them. This CDR3 contains 16 residues.

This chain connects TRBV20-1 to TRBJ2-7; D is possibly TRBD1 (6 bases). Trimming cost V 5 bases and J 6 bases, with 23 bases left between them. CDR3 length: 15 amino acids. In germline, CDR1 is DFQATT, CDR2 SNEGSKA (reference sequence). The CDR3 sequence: CSARANGQGTGEQYF. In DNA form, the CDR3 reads TGCAGTGCTCGGGCAAATGGGCAGGGGACGGGCGAGCAGTACTTC.

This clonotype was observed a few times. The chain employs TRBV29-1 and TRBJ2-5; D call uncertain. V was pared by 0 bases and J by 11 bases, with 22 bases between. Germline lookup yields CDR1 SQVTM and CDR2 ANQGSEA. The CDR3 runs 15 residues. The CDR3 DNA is TGCAGCGTTGAAGATACTCGGAGAGTAGTAGAGGCTCAGTACTTC. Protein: CSVEDTRRVVEAQYF.

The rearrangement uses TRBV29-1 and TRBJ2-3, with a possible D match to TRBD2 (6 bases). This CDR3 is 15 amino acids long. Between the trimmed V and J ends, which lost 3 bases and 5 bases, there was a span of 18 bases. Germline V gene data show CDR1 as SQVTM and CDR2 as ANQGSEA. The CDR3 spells CSVEARWRERDTQYF. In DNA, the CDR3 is TGCAGCGTTGAGGCCAGGTGGAGGGAGAGAGATACGCAGTATTTT.

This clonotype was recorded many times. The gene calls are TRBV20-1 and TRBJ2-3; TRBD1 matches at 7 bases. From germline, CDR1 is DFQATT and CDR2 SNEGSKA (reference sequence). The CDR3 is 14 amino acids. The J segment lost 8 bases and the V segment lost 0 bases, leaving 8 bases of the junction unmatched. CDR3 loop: CSAREDTGVGTQYF. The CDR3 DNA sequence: TGCAGTGCTAGAGAGGATACAGGGGTGGGTACGCAGTATTTT.

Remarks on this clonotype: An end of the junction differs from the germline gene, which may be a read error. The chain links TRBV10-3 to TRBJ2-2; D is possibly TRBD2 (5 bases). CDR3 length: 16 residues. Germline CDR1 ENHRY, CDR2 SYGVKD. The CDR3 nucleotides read TGTGCCACCAGTGAGAGCCTAGTGGGAGATTCCGGGGAGCTGTTTTTT. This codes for CATSESLVGDSGELFF.

The CDR3, as DNA: TGTGCCAGCAAAGGCCCCTACGAGCAGTACTTC. Amino acid sequence: CASKGPYEQYF. This chain connects TRBV6-6 to TRBJ2-7; unclear D gene. V was cut by 7 bases and J by 2 bases, with 6 bases left in between. The CDR3 is 11 residues long. Germline lookup yields CDR1 MNHNY and CDR2 SVGAGI (reference sequence).

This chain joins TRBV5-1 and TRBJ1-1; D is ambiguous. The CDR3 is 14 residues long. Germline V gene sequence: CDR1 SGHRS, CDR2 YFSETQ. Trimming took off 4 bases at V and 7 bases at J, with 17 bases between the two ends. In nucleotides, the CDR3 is TGCGCCAGCAGCCCAGACCAGATAGAAGATGAAGCTTTCTTT. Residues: CASSPDQIEDEAFF.